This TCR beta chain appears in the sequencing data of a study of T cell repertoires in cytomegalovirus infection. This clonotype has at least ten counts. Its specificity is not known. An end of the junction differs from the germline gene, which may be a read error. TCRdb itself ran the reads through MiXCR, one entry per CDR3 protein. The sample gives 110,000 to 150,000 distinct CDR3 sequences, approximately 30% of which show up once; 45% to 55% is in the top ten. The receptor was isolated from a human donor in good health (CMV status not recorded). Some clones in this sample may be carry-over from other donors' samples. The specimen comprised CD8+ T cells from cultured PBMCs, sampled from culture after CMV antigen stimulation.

This chain's CDR3 is CASSLAGEQFF. CDR3 sequence (DNA): TGTGCCAGCAGTCTAGCGGGGGAGCAGTTCTTC. The V gene is TRBV12-3 or TRBV12-4, the J gene TRBJ2-1; 9 bases map to TRBD2. CDR3 size: 11 residues.